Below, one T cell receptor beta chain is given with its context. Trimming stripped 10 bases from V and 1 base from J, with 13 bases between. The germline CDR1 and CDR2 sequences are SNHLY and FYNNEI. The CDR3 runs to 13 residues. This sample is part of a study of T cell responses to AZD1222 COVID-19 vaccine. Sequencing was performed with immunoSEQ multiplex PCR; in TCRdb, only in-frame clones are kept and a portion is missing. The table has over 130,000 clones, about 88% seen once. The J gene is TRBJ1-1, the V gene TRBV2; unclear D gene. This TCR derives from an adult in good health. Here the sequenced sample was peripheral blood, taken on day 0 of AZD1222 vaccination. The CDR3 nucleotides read TGTGCCAACGGCCCCGGTGGGAACACTGAAGCTTTCTTT. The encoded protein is CANGPGGNTEAFF.